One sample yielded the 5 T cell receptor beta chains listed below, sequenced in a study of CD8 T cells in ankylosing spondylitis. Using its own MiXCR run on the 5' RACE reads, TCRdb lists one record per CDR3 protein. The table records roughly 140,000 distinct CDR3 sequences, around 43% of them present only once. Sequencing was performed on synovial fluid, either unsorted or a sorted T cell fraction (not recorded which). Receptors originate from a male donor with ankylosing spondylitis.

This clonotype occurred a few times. CDR3 coding DNA: TGTGCCAGCAGTCCTCGACTAGCGGGAGTATCCGGGGAGCTGTTTTTT. It translates to CASSPRLAGVSGELFF. The chain joins TRBV7-2 to TRBJ2-2; 12 bases agree with TRBD2. The J segment lost 6 bases and the V segment lost 6 bases, leaving 8 bases of the junction unmatched. CDR3 length equals 16 residues. Germline lookup yields CDR1 SGHTA and CDR2 FQGNSA.

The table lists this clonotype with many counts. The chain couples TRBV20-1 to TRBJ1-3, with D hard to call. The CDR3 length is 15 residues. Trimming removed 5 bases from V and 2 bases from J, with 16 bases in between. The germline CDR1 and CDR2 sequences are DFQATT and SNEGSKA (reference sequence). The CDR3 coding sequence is TGCAGTGCTCCAATCCCGGCAGAACCTGGAAACACCATATATTTT. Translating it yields CSAPIPAEPGNTIYF.

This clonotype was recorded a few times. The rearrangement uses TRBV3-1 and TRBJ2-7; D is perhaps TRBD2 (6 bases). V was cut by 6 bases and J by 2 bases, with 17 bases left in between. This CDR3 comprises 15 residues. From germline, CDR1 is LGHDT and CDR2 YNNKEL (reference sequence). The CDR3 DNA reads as TGTGCCAGCAGGGCCGGGACTTTCCCTGCCTACGAGCAGTACTTC. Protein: CASRAGTFPAYEQYF.

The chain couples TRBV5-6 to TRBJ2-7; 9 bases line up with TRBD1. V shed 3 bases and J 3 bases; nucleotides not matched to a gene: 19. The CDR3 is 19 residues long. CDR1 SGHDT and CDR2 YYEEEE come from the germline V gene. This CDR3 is CASSWGDRATPPLSYEQYF. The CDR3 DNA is TGTGCCAGCAGCTGGGGGGACAGGGCCACACCGCCACTAAGCTACGAGCAGTACTTC.

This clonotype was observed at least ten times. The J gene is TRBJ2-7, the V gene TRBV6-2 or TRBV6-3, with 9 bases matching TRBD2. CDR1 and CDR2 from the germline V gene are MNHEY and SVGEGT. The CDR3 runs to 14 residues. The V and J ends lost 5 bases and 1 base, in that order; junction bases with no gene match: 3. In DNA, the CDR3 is TGTGCCAGCAGTGAGCGGGGGGAATCCTACGAGCAGTACTTC. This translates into CASSERGESYEQYF.